Below, one TCR beta chain is given with its context. The antigen remains undetermined. The record originates from a study of OX40 agonist ivuxolimab in advanced cancers. Study details: Six ivuxolimab dose levels, 0.01 to 10 mg/kg, were given intravenously every 2 weeks. Dose-escalation patients were diagnosed with hepatocellular carcinoma, melanoma, renal cell cancer or head and neck cancer. Study results and limitations: Clonal expansion was seen in CD4+ and CD8+ blood T cells by week 6 at 0.1 to 3.0 mg/kg.

The CDR3 spans 13 residues. Trimming pared 3 bases from V and 4 bases from J, leaving 9 bases between. The germline CDR1 and CDR2 sequences are LNHDA and SQIVND (reference sequence). Assay: immunoSEQ multiplex PCR; the TCRdb copy retains only in-frame clones and omits some. The sample shows about 90,000 clones, approximately 85% of them seen only once. This clonotype was obtained from an adult with an advanced solid tumor such as melanoma, head and neck, liver or kidney cancer. Specimen: CD4+ or CD8+ T cells sorted from blood, collected in a trial of the OX40 agonist ivuxolimab. The V gene is TRBV19, the J gene TRBJ2-5; D tentatively reads TRBD1 or TRBD2 (5 bases each). CDR3 in amino acids: CASSIGTVETQYF. The CDR3 nucleotides read TGTGCCAGTAGTATTGGGACGGTAGAGACCCAGTACTTC.